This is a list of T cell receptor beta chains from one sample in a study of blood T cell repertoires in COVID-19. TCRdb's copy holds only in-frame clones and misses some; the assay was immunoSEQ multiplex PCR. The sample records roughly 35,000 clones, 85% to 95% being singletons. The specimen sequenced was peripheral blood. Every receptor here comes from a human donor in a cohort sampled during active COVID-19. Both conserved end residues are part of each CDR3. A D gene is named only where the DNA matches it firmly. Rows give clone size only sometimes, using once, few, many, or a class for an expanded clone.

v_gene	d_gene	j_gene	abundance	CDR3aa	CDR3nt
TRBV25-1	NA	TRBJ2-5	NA	CASSERIRRQVRETQYF	TGTGCCAGCAGTGAAAGGATCCGGAGACAGGTACGGGAGACCCAGTACTTC
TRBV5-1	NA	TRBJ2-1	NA	CASSSGILADSYNEQFF	TGCGCCAGCAGCTCGGGAATTCTAGCAGACTCCTACAATGAGCAGTTCTTC
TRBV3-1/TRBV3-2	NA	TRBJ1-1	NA	CASSQTRGGEAFF	TGTGCCAGCAGCCAGACCAGGGGTGGTGAAGCTTTCTTT
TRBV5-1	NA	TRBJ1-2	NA	CASSLAAGFDYGYTF	TGCGCCAGCAGCTTGGCCGCTGGCTTCGACTATGGCTACACCTTC
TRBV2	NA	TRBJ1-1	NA	CASSEATFGGTEAFF	TGTGCCAGCAGTGAAGCGACTTTCGGGGGCACTGAAGCTTTCTTT
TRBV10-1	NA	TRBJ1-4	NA	CASSEAQTGEKLFF	TGCGCCAGCAGTGAAGCGCAAACCGGGGAAAAACTGTTTTTT
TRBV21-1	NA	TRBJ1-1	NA	CASSKVPVRVRVRAEAFF	TGTGCCAGCAGCAAAGTGCCCGTACGCGTCCGCGTCCGGGCTGAAGCTTTCTTT
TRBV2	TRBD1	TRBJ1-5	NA	CASRDRTNSNQPQHF	TGTGCCAGCCGGGACAGAACTAATAGCAATCAGCCCCAGCATTTT
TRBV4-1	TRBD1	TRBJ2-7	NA	CASSPYDRGSSYEQYF	TGCGCCAGCAGCCCCTACGACAGGGGGAGTTCTTACGAGCAGTACTTC
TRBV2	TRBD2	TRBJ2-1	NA	CASSESSGDYNEQFF	TGTGCCAGCAGTGAATCCAGCGGGGATTACAATGAGCAGTTCTTC
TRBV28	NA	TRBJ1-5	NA	CASSLRGGGNQPQHF	TGTGCCAGCAGCCTCCGCGGGGGCGGGAATCAGCCCCAGCATTTT
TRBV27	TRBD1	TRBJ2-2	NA	CASSLVWDRGYVGELFF	TGTGCCAGCAGTTTGGTCTGGGACAGGGGTTATGTCGGGGAGCTGTTTTTT
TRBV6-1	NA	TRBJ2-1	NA	CASSDGRVIRNEQFF	TGTGCCAGCAGTGACGGGCGGGTAATTCGCAATGAGCAGTTCTTC
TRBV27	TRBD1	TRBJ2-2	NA	CASSLYEGATGELFF	TGTGCCAGCAGTTTATACGAGGGGGCCACCGGGGAGCTGTTTTTT
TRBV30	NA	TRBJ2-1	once	CAWSGRSYNEQFF	TGTGCCTGGAGTGGACGGAGCTACAATGAGCAGTTCTTC
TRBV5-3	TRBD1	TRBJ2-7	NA	CARSSRTGTGFDEQYF	TGTGCCAGAAGCTCTCGAACCGGGACAGGGTTCGACGAGCAGTACTTC
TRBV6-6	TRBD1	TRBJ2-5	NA	CASSYPGGGKETQYF	TGTGCCAGCAGTTACCCAGGGGGCGGTAAAGAGACCCAGTACTTC
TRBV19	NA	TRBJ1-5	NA	CASSHPIGGAGVSNQPQHF	TGTGCCAGTAGTCACCCCATTGGGGGGGCAGGGGTTAGCAATCAGCCCCAGCATTTT
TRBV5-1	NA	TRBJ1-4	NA	CASSFRGEGEKLFF	TGCGCCAGCAGCTTTAGGGGTGAAGGTGAAAAACTGTTTTTT
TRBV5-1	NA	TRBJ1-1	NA	CASSSGEGDTEAFF	TGCGCCAGCAGCTCGGGGGAAGGGGACACTGAAGCTTTCTTT
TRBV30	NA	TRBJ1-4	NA	CAWSSSTEKLFF	TGTGCCTGGAGTTCCTCTACGGAAAAACTGTTTTTT
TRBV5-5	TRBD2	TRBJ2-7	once	CASSSTWTSGSYEQYF	TGTGCCAGCAGCTCGACGTGGACTAGCGGCTCCTACGAGCAGTACTTC
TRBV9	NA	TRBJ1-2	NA	CASSTDMGRGYGYTF	TGTGCCAGCAGCACAGACATGGGGCGAGGCTATGGCTACACCTTC
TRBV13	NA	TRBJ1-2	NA	CASSLGRSEWGYTF	TGTGCCAGCAGCTTAGGGCGATCGGAGTGGGGCTACACCTTC
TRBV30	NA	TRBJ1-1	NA	CAWSVDFNTEAFF	TGTGCCTGGAGTGTGGACTTTAACACTGAAGCTTTCTTT
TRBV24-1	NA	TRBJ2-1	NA	CATSDSRGSSHNEQFF	TGTGCCACCAGTGATTCTCGAGGTAGCAGCCACAATGAGCAGTTCTTC
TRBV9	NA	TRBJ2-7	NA	CASSPTGTEQYF	TGTGCCAGCAGCCCCACAGGGACCGAGCAGTACTTC
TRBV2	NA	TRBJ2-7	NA	CASMSDGSYEQYF	TGTGCCAGCATGAGCGACGGATCCTACGAGCAGTACTTC
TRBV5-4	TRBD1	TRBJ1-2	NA	CASGNGGGGYGYTF	TGTGCCAGCGGTAACGGAGGGGGCGGCTATGGCTACACCTTC
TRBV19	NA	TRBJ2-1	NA	CASSLHHGSINEQFF	TGTGCCAGTAGTCTCCACCACGGGAGTATCAATGAGCAGTTCTTC
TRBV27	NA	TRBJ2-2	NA	CASSPPGADHGELFF	TGTGCCAGCAGCCCCCCAGGGGCTGATCACGGGGAGCTGTTTTTT